These 19 T cell receptor beta chains share one sample of origin, sequenced in a study of T-cell reconstitution after alpha-beta-depleted transplantation in children. Unique molecular identifiers were used to barcode this TCRbeta library. TCRdb re-called the PCR reads with MiXCR, one entry per CDR3 protein. The sample contains under 300,000 distinct CDR3 sequences, roughly 10% of which appear only once. The input for sequencing was peripheral blood, taken 180 days after TCRalphabeta/CD19-depleted stem cell transplant. The receptor set was obtained from a male patient aged 2 to 10 who had a stem cell transplant for chronic granulomatous disease, so the T cells may come from the graft donor.

Remarks on this clonotype: A much bigger clone sits one base away, suggesting this may be a read error. V gene TRBV7-9 combines with J gene TRBJ1-2; weak D call: TRBD1 (6 bases). This CDR3 has 13 residues. Germline CDR1 and CDR2: SEHNR and FQNEAQ (reference sequence). CDR3 sequence: CASSVQGLYGYPF. In nucleotides, the CDR3 is TGTGCCAGCAGCGTACAGGGTTTGTATGGCTACCCCTTC.

The chain is built from TRBV6-6 and TRBJ2-2; D ambiguous. Trimming pared 2 bases from V and 4 bases from J, leaving 8 bases between. CDR1 is MNHNY, CDR2 SVGAGI, per germline (reference sequence). The CDR3 extends over 14 amino acids. The CDR3 DNA sequence: TGTGCCAGCAGTTACGGGCCGATCACCGGGGAGCTGTTTTTT. This codes for CASSYGPITGELFF.

Many counts were recorded for this clonotype. This chain connects TRBV12-3 or TRBV12-4 to TRBJ2-7, with D perhaps assigned TRBD1 or TRBD2 (7 bases each). Trimming left V 8 bases short and J 7 bases short, with 15 bases between. The CDR3 has 12 amino acids. The CDR3 DNA is TGTGCCAGCCGGGAGGCAGGGGGAGAGCAGTACTTC. Amino acid sequence: CASREAGGEQYF.

This clonotype was seen many times. The chain couples TRBV20-1 to TRBJ2-5; 7 positions agree with TRBD1. Germline V gene lookup returns CDR1 DFQATT and CDR2 SNEGSKA (reference sequence). The CDR3 consists of 17 residues. The junction had 15 bases not matched to a gene; V was cut back by 3 bases and J by 2 bases. The CDR3 bases are TGCAGTGCTAGGAATGGCGTCCGGACAGGACCTCAAGAGACCCAGTACTTC. Translating gives CSARNGVRTGPQETQYF.

Many counts were recorded for this clonotype. V is TRBV7-8 and J is TRBJ2-2; D unclear. CDR1 and CDR2 from the germline V gene are SGHVS and FQNEAQ. The CDR3 loop spans 13 amino acids. Trimming removed 5 bases at V and 8 bases at J, with 12 bases between. CDR3 DNA: TGTGCCAGCAGCGCAACCCAACCGGGGGAGCTGTTTTTT. It translates to CASSATQPGELFF.

This clonotype showed up many times. The chain carries TRBV5-1 and TRBJ2-3, with unresolved D. The length of the CDR3 is 15 residues. Germline CDR1 reads SGHRS; CDR2 reads YFSETQ. V lost 3 bases and J lost 2, with 13 bases in between. The CDR3 sequence is CASSWPSDLTDTQYF. CDR3 DNA: TGCGCCAGCAGCTGGCCTTCGGACCTCACAGATACGCAGTATTTT.

This clonotype showed up many times. The chain uses TRBV11-1 and TRBJ2-1; 11 bases agree with TRBD1. The CDR3 runs to 17 residues. J was trimmed by 7 bases and V by 2 bases; bases with no gene match: 10. Germline-derived CDR1 and CDR2 are SGHAT and FQDESV (reference sequence). The CDR3 spells CASSLQSPGTGGNEQFF. CDR3 bases: TGTGCCAGCAGCTTACAATCTCCCGGGACAGGGGGTAATGAGCAGTTCTTC.

In its sample, this clonotype was seen many times. The chain links TRBV7-2 to TRBJ2-7, with TRBD1 as a possible D gene (6 bases). The CDR3 runs 14 residues. V gave up 5 bases and J gave up 3 bases, with 14 bases separating them. Germline CDR1 reads SGHTA; CDR2 reads FQGNSA. CDR3 residues: CASSRGTKGYEQYF. The DNA of the CDR3 is TGTGCCAGCAGCAGGGGGACGAAGGGCTACGAGCAGTACTTC. Supplemented by reference TRBV7-2 and TRBJ2-7, the full variable domain reads GAGVSQSPSNKVTEKGKDVELRCDPISGHTALYWYRQSLGQGLEFLIYFQGNSAPDKSGLPSDRFSAERTGGSVSTLTIQRTQQEDSAVYLCASSRGTKGYEQYFGPGTRLTVT.

This clonotype was counted between two and nine times. V gene TRBV21-1 combines with J gene TRBJ2-5. TRBV21-1 constitutes a pseudogene. The CDR3 consists of 17 residues. The CDR3 region has the DNA TGTGCCAGCAGCAAAGAAGGTGTACGTGACGACCAAGAGACCCAGTACTTC. The encoded protein is CASSKEGVRDDQETQYF.

This clonotype was seen many times. The CDR3 spells CASSVALTRGTETQYF. The CDR3 nucleotides read TGTGCCAGCAGCGTAGCCCTGACAAGAGGGACAGAGACCCAGTACTTC. This rearrangement joins TRBV9 to TRBJ2-5; D may be TRBD1 or TRBD2 (5 bases each). The length of the CDR3 is 16 residues. Germline V gives CDR1 SGDLS, CDR2 YYNGEE. The germline V and J ends were trimmed by 0 bases and 4 bases, with 16 bases remaining between them.

This clonotype came up many times. The genes are TRBV20-1 and TRBJ2-5; 7 bases are a match to TRBD2. The CDR3 loop spans 14 amino acids. The V segment lost 2 bases and the J segment 2 bases; nucleotides outside the gene matches: 5. Per germline, CDR1 DFQATT and CDR2 SNEGSKA (reference sequence). CDR3 sequence reads: CSARRRELQETQYF. In nucleotides, the CDR3 is TGCAGTGCTAGAAGGCGGGAGTTGCAAGAGACCCAGTACTTC.

This clonotype was counted ten times or more. The chain carries TRBV20-1 and TRBJ2-3; a possible D gene is TRBD2 (6 bases). Trimming removed 3 bases from V and 4 bases from J, with 20 bases in between. Germline CDR1 and CDR2: DFQATT and SNEGSKA (reference sequence). This CDR3 has 16 residues. The CDR3 nucleotides are TGCAGTGCTAGCCTTGCCGAGCGGGCCCCAGCAGATACGCAGTATTTT. It encodes CSASLAERAPADTQYF.

The chain carries TRBV12-3 or TRBV12-4 and TRBJ2-3, with 7 bases identical to TRBD2. The CDR3 spans 17 residues. V dropped 3 bases and J dropped 1; count of bases not matched to a gene: 10. This CDR3 is CASSFPELAMRTDTQYF. Here the CDR3 DNA reads TGTGCCAGCAGTTTCCCTGAACTAGCGATGCGCACAGATACGCAGTATTTT.

At least ten counts were recorded for this clonotype. This chain links TRBV29-1 with TRBJ2-1, with 8 bases fitting TRBD2. CDR3 length: 16 amino acids. Per germline, CDR1 SQVTM and CDR2 ANQGSEA. V gave up 4 bases and J gave up 4 bases; unmatched junction bases: 12. In DNA form, the CDR3 reads TGCAGCGTTGGGGGGCCAGCGGGAGAGGGTTACAATGAGCAGTTCTTC. Residues: CSVGGPAGEGYNEQFF.

This clonotype was recorded at least ten times. The rearrangement joins TRBV20-1 to TRBJ2-7; D is unresolved. Deletions cut 3 bases from V and 6 bases from J, with 15 bases between. Germline V gene data show CDR1 as DFQATT and CDR2 as SNEGSKA (reference sequence). This CDR3 has 13 amino acids. The CDR3 DNA is TGCAGTGCTAGTAGGCCGCTGAAGTCCGAGCAGTACTTC. It codes for CSASRPLKSEQYF.

This clonotype was counted at least ten times. The chain recombines TRBV11-2 with TRBJ1-4; D may be TRBD1 (5 bases). The CDR3 is made up of 12 amino acids. From germline, CDR1 is SGHAT and CDR2 FQNNGV. V was cut by 1 base and J by 8 bases, with 5 bases left in between. This CDR3 is CASSLGGEKLFF. CDR3 in DNA: TGTGCCAGCAGCTTAGGGGGCGAAAAACTGTTTTTT.

This clonotype was counted ten times or more. One end of the junction does not line up with germline, which may come from a read error. The chain joins TRBV5-1 to TRBJ1-6, with 8 bases aligning to TRBD1. The germline V gene encodes CDR1 SGHRS and CDR2 YFSETQ. The CDR3 is 14 residues long. As DNA, the CDR3 is TGTGCCAGCAGCCTCGACAGGGGCAATTCACCCCTCCACTTT. Its translation: CASSLDRGNSPLHF.

There are many counts of this clonotype. V usage is TRBV5-1 and J usage is TRBJ2-5, with D tentatively TRBD1 (6 bases). The CDR3 length is 14 residues. The germline V gene encodes CDR1 SGHRS and CDR2 YFSETQ. The V gene lost 4 bases and the J gene lost 3 bases, with 13 bases spanning the gap. CDR3 nucleotide sequence: TGCGCCAGCAGCCCGGGACACCCCAAAGAGACCCAGTACTTC. It translates to CASSPGHPKETQYF.

A note on this clonotype: A much larger clone lies a single base off, so this may be a read error. The chain joins TRBV9 to TRBJ1-1; 10 nucleotides align to TRBD1. The V segment lost 4 bases and the J segment 12 bases; nucleotides outside the gene matches: 12. Germline V CDR1 and CDR2: SGDLS, YYNGEE. The CDR3 length is 14 residues. The CDR3 coding sequence is TGTGCCAGCAGCCCAAGGACAGGGGGGCCAGAATCTTTCTTT. It is translated as CASSPRTGGPESFF.